This TCR beta chain is drawn from a study of blood T cell repertoires in COVID-19. Ages ranged from about 18 to 100 years, with residence in 24 US areas. Per the original methods: Counts of nucleated cells, estimated from reference gene primer amplification, were obtained. Assay used: immunoSEQ multiplex PCR; TCRdb lists only in-frame clones, some missing. V and J calls plus clone size are reproduced from that table; the DNA served to infer D and trimming. The profile shows a few hundred thousand clones, around 83% of them singletons. Germline CDR1 LGHDT, CDR2 YNNKEL (reference sequence). The CDR3 extends over 13 amino acids. V was pared by 3 bases and J by 10 bases, with 15 bases between.

What was sequenced was PBMCs or T cells enriched from blood (not recorded which). The chain carries TRBV3-1 (or the pseudogene TRBV3-2) and TRBJ1-1, with D possibly TRBD1 on 6 matching bases. This sequence originates from a woman between 45 and 60 years old who had recovered from COVID-19. CDR3 in amino acids: CASSQAPGQLAFF. DNA of the CDR3: TGTGCCAGCAGCCAGGCCCCTGGACAGTTAGCTTTCTTT.